This TCR beta chain was observed in a study of shared clonotypes between healthy human individuals. Generated by immunoSEQ multiplex PCR, the TCRdb table keeps only in-frame clones and is missing some. The sample lists under 2.5 million clones, around 92% seen once, with more than 0.35% in the top ten. CDR3 size: 12 residues. The germline V gene has CDR1 SGHRS and CDR2 YFSETQ. The table lists this clone with a count of one. A junction boundary mismatches the germline segment, possibly from a read error. CD45RA-negative memory and CD45RA+ naive subsets were split from the CD4+ cells. Input material: naive CD4+ T cells from PBMCs. Subset denoted: CD45RA+ positively selected. The V gene is TRBV5-1, the J gene TRBJ2-7; D remains ambiguous. The TCR comes from a man between 18 and 35 years old in good health. Some clones in this sample may be carry-over from other donors' samples. The CDR3 sequence: CASSFRGAMRHF. The CDR3 DNA reads TGCGCCAGCAGCTTCCGCGGTGCGATGAGGCACTTC.